A selection of T cell receptor beta chains follows, all from one sample in a study of blood T cell repertoires in COVID-19. Method: immunoSEQ multiplex PCR; TCRdb's copy keeps in-frame clones and lacks some. Of some 400,000 clones in the sample, 70% to 85% were seen once. Sequencing input: peripheral blood. Every receptor here comes from a human donor with acute or convalescent COVID-19. The donor label of this sample is uncertain. Both conserved end residues are part of each CDR3. Each record gives: CDR3 length, J gene, V gene, clone size, D gene, CDR3 DNA, CDR3 protein. The D gene is left open where the match is weak. The size field is filled for only some rows; it gives once, few, many or a size class.

CDR3 length: 15; J gene: TRBJ1-1; V gene: TRBV2; clone size: .; D gene: .; CDR3 DNA: TGTGCCAGCAGTCCTAAACAGCTTTTTCTTGCTCAAGCTTTCTTT; CDR3 protein: CASSPKQLFLAQAFF
CDR3 length: 14; J gene: TRBJ1-3; V gene: TRBV7-9; clone size: few; D gene: .; CDR3 DNA: TGTGCCAGCAGCCTGGGACATTCTGGAAACACCATATATTTT; CDR3 protein: CASSLGHSGNTIYF
CDR3 length: 13; J gene: TRBJ1-2; V gene: TRBV2; clone size: few; D gene: .; CDR3 DNA: TGTGCCAGCAACAGGGCCACGAACTATGGCTACACCTTC; CDR3 protein: CASNRATNYGYTF
CDR3 length: 16; J gene: TRBJ2-5; V gene: TRBV10-2; clone size: many; D gene: TRBD1; CDR3 DNA: TGCGCCAGCAGGCTTACCCCGACAGGGGTGGGTGAGACCCAGTACTTC; CDR3 protein: CASRLTPTGVGETQYF
CDR3 length: 12; J gene: TRBJ1-1; V gene: TRBV28; clone size: .; D gene: TRBD1; CDR3 DNA: TGTGCCAGCAACAGGGGGGTCCGTGAAGCTTTCTTT; CDR3 protein: CASNRGVREAFF
CDR3 length: 12; J gene: TRBJ2-7; V gene: TRBV2; clone size: .; D gene: .; CDR3 DNA: TGTGCCAGCAGTGATGACACTCACGAGCAGTACTTC; CDR3 protein: CASSDDTHEQYF
CDR3 length: 14; J gene: TRBJ1-5; V gene: TRBV19; clone size: .; D gene: .; CDR3 DNA: TGTGCCAGTAGTATCCGGGAGAGCAATCAGCCCCAGCATTTT; CDR3 protein: CASSIRESNQPQHF
CDR3 length: 14; J gene: TRBJ2-7; V gene: TRBV5-1; clone size: .; D gene: .; CDR3 DNA: TGCGCCAGCAGCTTGGGCCAGGGTCCCTACGAGCAGTACTTC; CDR3 protein: CASSLGQGPYEQYF
CDR3 length: 17; J gene: TRBJ2-2; V gene: TRBV5-5; clone size: once; D gene: .; CDR3 DNA: TGTGCCAGCAGCTCACCGTTGACAGGTTATAACACCGGGGAGCTGTTTTTT; CDR3 protein: CASSSPLTGYNTGELFF
CDR3 length: 15; J gene: TRBJ1-1; V gene: TRBV28; clone size: .; D gene: .; CDR3 DNA: TGTGCCAGCAGTTTGGCAGGAACCCTGATTACTGAAGCTTTCTTT; CDR3 protein: CASSLAGTLITEAFF
CDR3 length: 12; J gene: TRBJ1-5; V gene: TRBV30; clone size: .; D gene: TRBD1; CDR3 DNA: TGTGCCTGGAGTCCAGGGGGTCAGCCCCAGCATTTT; CDR3 protein: CAWSPGGQPQHF